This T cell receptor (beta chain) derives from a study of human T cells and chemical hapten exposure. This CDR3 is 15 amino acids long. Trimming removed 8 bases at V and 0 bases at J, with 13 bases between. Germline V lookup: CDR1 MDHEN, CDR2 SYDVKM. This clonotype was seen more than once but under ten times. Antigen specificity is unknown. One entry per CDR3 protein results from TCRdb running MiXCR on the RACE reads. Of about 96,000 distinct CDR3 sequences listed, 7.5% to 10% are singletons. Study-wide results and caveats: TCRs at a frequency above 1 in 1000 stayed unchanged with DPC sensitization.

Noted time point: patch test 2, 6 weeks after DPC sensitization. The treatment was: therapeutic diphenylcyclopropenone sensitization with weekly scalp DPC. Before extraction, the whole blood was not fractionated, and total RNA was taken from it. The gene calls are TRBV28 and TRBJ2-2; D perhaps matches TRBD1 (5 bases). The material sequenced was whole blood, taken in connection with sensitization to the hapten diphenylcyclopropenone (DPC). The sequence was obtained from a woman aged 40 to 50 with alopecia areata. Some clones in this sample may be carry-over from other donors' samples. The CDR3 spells CASDGGASNTGELFF. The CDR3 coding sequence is TGTGCCAGCGACGGTGGGGCCTCGAACACCGGGGAGCTGTTTTTT.